The TCR beta chain under discussion was sequenced for a study of blood T cell repertoires in COVID-19. Sequencing used immunoSEQ multiplex PCR; TCRdb keeps in-frame clones, though not all of them. Counted here are more than 110,000 clones, roughly 82% occurring once; the ten biggest clones make up over 10%. Material: peripheral blood. This TCR was recovered from a man older than 75 with acute or convalescent COVID-19.

The CDR3 loop is CASSVWETGELFF. CDR3 sequence (DNA): TGTGCCAGCAGCGTGTGGGAGACCGGGGAGCTGTTTTTT. The chain is built from TRBV9 and TRBJ2-2; perhaps TRBD2 as D (5 bases). CDR1 and CDR2 from the germline V gene are SGDLS and YYNGEE. V dropped 2 bases and J dropped 5 bases, with 7 bases sitting between them. This CDR3 region has 13 residues.